This T cell receptor beta chain comes out of a study of T cell responses to AZD1222 COVID-19 vaccine. General study findings and limits: The breadth and depth of Spike-specific TCRs increased once two AZD1222 doses had been given. Only a handful of individuals given AZD1222 were seropositive at baseline. CD4 TCRs linked to vaccination spanned spike, dominating at 160-218 and 743-854.

Assay: immunoSEQ multiplex PCR; the TCRdb copy retains only in-frame clones and omits some. In the table there are roughly 120,000 clones, nearly 90% of which are singletons. This CDR3 is 15 amino acids long. V shed 4 bases, J shed 4 bases, and the junction held 9 bases outside the gene matches. From germline, CDR1 is SNHLY and CDR2 FYNNEI. Concerning this clone: Its antigen is still unknown.

The sequenced sample was peripheral blood, obtained on day 0 of AZD1222 vaccination. The genes are TRBV2 and TRBJ1-2; TRBD1 matches at 7 bases. The sequence derives from an adult in good health. CDR3: CASSGPGQLLYGYTF. CDR3 DNA sequence: TGTGCCAGCAGTGGGCCGGGACAGTTACTCTATGGCTACACCTTC.